A selection of T cell receptor beta chains follows, all from one sample in a study of T cells after yellow fever vaccination. TCRdb processed the 5' RACE reads anew with MiXCR; each CDR3 protein has one entry. The sample yields hundreds of thousands of distinct CDR3 sequences, around 10% seen once. The specimen was PBMCs, collected on the day of the first yellow fever vaccination. The receptors shown here come from a young man who received the YFV17D yellow fever vaccine. CDR3s include the opening cysteine and the closing phenylalanine or tryptophan. A D gene is named only where the DNA matches it firmly. The size entry is marked missing in some rows and otherwise reads once, few, many or a size class.

CDR3 DNA,CDR3 protein,V gene,D gene,clone size,CDR3 length,J gene
TGCAGTGCTAGAGGGGCAGGGGGGATCCCTGAAGCTTTCTTT,CSARGAGGIPEAFF,TRBV20-1,TRBD1,-,14,TRBJ1-1
TGCAGTGTCCCGACTTTAACCACAGATACGCAGTATTTT,CSVPTLTTDTQYF,TRBV20-1,-,-,13,TRBJ2-3
TGTGCCAGCAGCTTAGCGGGGCAGGGGTGGTCGGAGACCCAGTACTTC,CASSLAGQGWSETQYF,TRBV7-2,-,-,16,TRBJ2-5
TGTGCCAGCAGCTTGAGCGGACAGGGCGGCACAGATACGCAGTATTTT,CASSLSGQGGTDTQYF,TRBV5-5,TRBD1,many,16,TRBJ2-3
TGCAGTGCTAGAGATGCCAAAGGCTATGGCTACACCTTC,CSARDAKGYGYTF,TRBV20-1,-,few,13,TRBJ1-2
TGTGCCAGCAGCTATTGGCCCCAGCGGTACAATGAGCAGTTCTTC,CASSYWPQRYNEQFF,TRBV7-9,-,-,15,TRBJ2-1
TGTGCCAGCAGTTCCAAACACTATGGCTACACCTTC,CASSSKHYGYTF,TRBV28,-,few,12,TRBJ1-2
TGTGCCATCAGTGAGTCGAAGGCGGGAACAGATACGCAGTATTTT,CAISESKAGTDTQYF,TRBV10-3,-,many,15,TRBJ2-3
TGTGCCAGCAGCCCGGGACTAGCGGGGGTTAAGGAAGAGACCCAGTACTTC,CASSPGLAGVKEETQYF,TRBV7-4,TRBD2,few,17,TRBJ2-5
TGTGCCAGCAGCCAAGCCATGGGGCGGGAGGGAACAGATACGCAGTATTTT,CASSQAMGREGTDTQYF,TRBV4-2,TRBD2,few,17,TRBJ2-3
TGTGCCAGCACCCGGGGGGGGGATGGGGCCAACGTCCTGACTTTC,CASTRGGDGANVLTF,TRBV25-1,TRBD2,-,15,TRBJ2-6
TGCAGTGCTAGACCGTGGGAACACTATGGCTACACCTTC,CSARPWEHYGYTF,TRBV20-1,-,-,13,TRBJ1-2
TGTGCCAGCTCCTCGTTAAACACCATATATTTT,CASSSLNTIYF,TRBV28,-,few,11,TRBJ1-3
TGTGCCACCAGCAGCCTCGGGACAGTCCCTGAAGCTTTCTTT,CATSSLGTVPEAFF,TRBV15,TRBD1,few,14,TRBJ1-1
TGTGCCAGCAGCCCAGAACAGAGAATGAACACTGAAGCTTTCTTT,CASSPEQRMNTEAFF,TRBV3-1,-,-,15,TRBJ1-1
TGTGCCAGCAGCCCGGGACTAGCGGGGATGAATGAGCAGTTCTTC,CASSPGLAGMNEQFF,TRBV7-3,TRBD2,few,15,TRBJ2-1
TGTGCCAGCAGTTCCGTAGCGGAAGAGACCCAGTACTTC,CASSSVAEETQYF,TRBV3-1,-,-,13,TRBJ2-5
TGCGCCAGTTCTGTTCTGGGACTAGCGGGGATAGCTGGGGCCAACGTCCTGACTTTC,CASSVLGLAGIAGANVLTF,TRBV5-1,TRBD2,-,19,TRBJ2-6
TGTGCCAGCAGAAGACTAGCGGGGGGAGATACGCAGTATTTT,CASRRLAGGDTQYF,TRBV27,TRBD2,-,14,TRBJ2-3
TGTGCCAGCAGCCAAGACCTAACGGCGGGGGGGGACAATGAGCAGTTCTTC,CASSQDLTAGGDNEQFF,TRBV4-2,TRBD2,few,17,TRBJ2-1
TGTGCCAGCAGCGTAGGACCGGGCGGGGTCAATGAGCAGTTCTTC,CASSVGPGGVNEQFF,TRBV9,-,-,15,TRBJ2-1
TGTGCCAGCAGCTTAGAGAGGGGGGGGGAGACCCAGTACTTC,CASSLERGGETQYF,TRBV11-2,-,many,14,TRBJ2-5
TGCGCCAGCAGCCAAGATTTAGGGGGGCATCAGCCCCAGCATTTT,CASSQDLGGHQPQHF,TRBV4-3,-,-,15,TRBJ1-5
TGTGCCAGCAGATCGACAGGTGTGGATGAGCAGTTCTTC,CASRSTGVDEQFF,TRBV7-8,-,-,13,TRBJ2-1
TGTGCCAGCAGCTTGGGCGGCTCATCGGGCGAGCAGTACTTC,CASSLGGSSGEQYF,TRBV7-8,-,few,14,TRBJ2-7
TGTGCCAGCAGCTTACTATCGGGGGCGGGACAGCCCCAGCATTTT,CASSLLSGAGQPQHF,TRBV7-2,-,-,15,TRBJ1-5
TGTGCCAGCACCCCGAGGGGGATGGAGGGCTACACCTTC,CASTPRGMEGYTF,TRBV13,-,few,13,TRBJ1-2
TGTGCCAGCAGCTCAGGCGGGCGGATCAATCAGCCCCAGCATTTT,CASSSGGRINQPQHF,TRBV7-8,-,-,15,TRBJ1-5
TGTGCCAGCACCCTTCTGGGGGGATCAGCGCAGTATTTT,CASTLLGGSAQYF,TRBV6-1,-,-,13,TRBJ2-3
TGTGCCAGCAGCCAAGATCCTCAGGGGTGGAGTGAGCAGTTCTTC,CASSQDPQGWSEQFF,TRBV14,-,few,15,TRBJ2-1
TGCAGTGCGAGCGGGTCCCCGCAAAACAATGAGCAGTTCTTC,CSASGSPQNNEQFF,TRBV20-1,-,-,14,TRBJ2-1
TGTGCCAGCAGTTACGGTGGGGCGGGGGACACTGAAGCTTTCTTT,CASSYGGAGDTEAFF,TRBV6-5,-,-,15,TRBJ1-1